This T cell receptor beta chain was sequenced in a study of graft-versus-host responses after intestinal transplantation. On the study more broadly: Multivisceral, liver-intestinal, or isolated intestinal transplants were given to recipients.

Intraepithelial and lamina propria lymphocytes were freed from processed graft tissue. Trimming cost V 8 bases and J 2 bases, with 6 bases left between them. CDR1 and CDR2 (germline): MNHNS, SASEGT. The CDR3 covers 12 residues. TCRdb keeps only in-frame clones here, not all; method: immunoSEQ multiplex PCR. The data hold about 8,100 clones, with about 63% observed a single time. This chain joins TRBV6-1 and TRBJ2-2; D unresolved. The sequences come from ileum tissue, collected 450 to 470 days after transplant. The sequence derives from a human patient who received an intestinal transplant, so some T cells may come from the graft donor. CDR3 DNA: TGTGCCAGCGGTCTTAACACCGGGGAGCTGTTTTTT. Its translation: CASGLNTGELFF.